This TCR beta chain was retrieved from a study of regulatory T cells in long-lasting Graves disease. This sample's time point: newly diagnosed GD, antithyroid drugs for less than 3 months. TCR sequences were obtained from RNA taken from PBMCs. Notes on the study in general: Newly diagnosed disease favored TRBV20-1 and TRBJ2-1 over persistent disease.

For TCR beta, libraries came from iRepertoire HTBI primers and Arm-PCR of CDR3 regions. TCRdb ran MiXCR on the multiplex PCR reads and lists one entry per CDR3 protein. This table holds about 400,000 distinct CDR3 sequences, around 15% found once. The V gene's germline CDR1 is SGHKS and CDR2 YYEKEE (reference sequence). V was clipped by 0 bases and J by 4 bases, with 10 bases between them. The CDR3 runs to 14 residues. This clonotype has a count of ten or more. Its antigen is currently unknown. The sequenced sample was peripheral blood mononuclear cells (PBMCs), obtained at new diagnosis, from a patient treated with antithyroid drugs. V gene TRBV5-5 combines with J gene TRBJ1-1; D unresolved. The clonotype comes from a female donor with Graves disease. The CDR3 protein is CASSLGAVSTEAFF. The CDR3 DNA sequence: TGTGCCAGCAGCTTGGGGGCGGTGAGCACTGAAGCTTTCTTT.